This TCR beta chain appears in the sequencing data of a study of cytomegalovirus exposure and HLA in healthy donors (TCRdb year 2017). Looking at the study overall: An earlier analysis of approximately 590 of the donors reported roughly 300 Gb of sequence data and more than 90 million unique TCR beta sequences from roughly 200 million T cells. An early release that covered about 600 HLA-typed donors contained approximately 290 gigabases of sequencing data and tens of millions of unique TCR sequences. Of the roughly 400 genotyped donors, less than 90% were placed in the genetic ancestry cluster associated with self-reported Caucasian donors. The study aimed to test whether cataloging public T cell receptors could reveal signatures of past pathogen exposure. The study profiled the T cell repertoires of hundreds of subjects by immunosequencing and related them to cytomegalovirus serostatus. In addition to the first cohort of approximately 670 subjects, a separate validation cohort of 100 to 150 different subjects was used. The study combined high-throughput TCR immunosequencing, statistical association of individual TCRs with disease status, and machine learning to predict cytomegalovirus infection status. A later analysis re-examined previously published TCR beta repertoires from more than 600 donors and added high-resolution HLA genotyping to investigate patterns of TCR occurrence. Rather than using new phenotypic data, the later analysis identified candidate immune exposures from TCR beta sequences and from how often those sequences occurred across donors. An earlier analysis of around 540 of the donors applied high-throughput TCR beta sequencing to assess whether each TCR beta V gene segment acted as functional or pseudogenic. Alongside the repertoire data, information on donor age, sex, ethnicity and CMV serostatus was compiled. Genome-wide SNP genotypes for about 55% of the 666 donors were used in a later genetic analysis, which treated that subset as a discovery cohort. Every repertoire in the discovery cohort had been generated on one and the same sequencing platform. Both class I and class II loci were covered by HLA typing, at four-digit resolution. The number of typed donors differed by locus: about 629-630 for A, B, C, DRB1 and DQB1; 500 to 550 for DQA1; 606 for DPA1; and about 470 for DPB1. Four to six DR-DQ haplotypes were handled as single units for association and clustering, since linkage in the cohort was strong. Across some 400 genotyped donors of the cohort, an average of roughly 250,000 unique TCR beta nucleotide sequences per donor were sequenced, and around 19% of those sequences were non-productive.

V is cut back by 0 bases and J by 5 bases, with 2 bases in the junction unmatched. According to the germline V gene, CDR1 reads ENHRY and CDR2 reads SYGVKD. Taken from cysteine to phenylalanine, the CDR3 has 15 residues. The only DNA kept is the CDR3, 45 bases in frame from the first base. Libraries came from the immunoSEQ multiplex PCR assay. For the multiplex PCR, a mixture combining 60 forward primers for TCR Vbeta segments and 13 reverse primers for TCR Jbeta segments was used. Amplification of the CDR3 region of rearranged TCR beta genes was performed with a multiplex PCR assay on genomic DNA. The Illumina HiSeq System was used to sequence the amplified TCR beta libraries as 87-base-pair reads. The study's processing was this. Across the 600 to 700 repertoires, a later analysis counted tens of millions of unique TCR beta chains, some 11 million of which were shared by at least two donors. To remove PCR and sequencing errors, raw reads were error-corrected and collapsed into unique sequences using a nearest-neighbor algorithm that merged closely related sequences. V, D and J gene segments were assigned by aligning CDR3 sequences to IMGT reference sequences. For a sequence to be retained, a match of at least six nucleotides to both a V gene segment and a J gene segment was required. A rearrangement was called productive if the CDR3 had no stop codons and remained in frame with V and J, and every other rearrangement was called non-productive. Following IMGT convention, CDR3 was defined as the stretch from the second conserved V-encoded cysteine up to the conserved J-encoded phenylalanine. The earlier analysis of approximately 590 of the donors excluded any sequence lacking an unambiguous match to a single V gene segment. An earlier analysis of under 750 of the donors called V segments functional above 56.7% productive rearrangements and segregating when the between-donor standard deviation exceeded 5%. A statistical classification framework was built for diagnosing cytomegalovirus status from the catalog of TCR beta chain sequences. In a later analysis, V and J genes were assigned by comparing TCR nucleotide sequences against IMGT/GENE-DB human TR gene sequences. In a later analysis, CDR3 sequences and most-parsimonious VDJ recombination scenarios were assigned using the TCRdist pipeline. In a later analysis, each TCR beta chain was defined by its CDR3 amino acid sequence together with its V-gene family, and reads without a unique V-gene family were excluded. To address suspected cross-contamination and a sequencing artifact, a later analysis removed around 590 highly shared, low-generation-probability nucleotide sequences. A later analysis calculated a clonal expansion index for each public chain from normalized within-repertoire ranks of inferred template counts. In a later analysis, generation probabilities were computed with a VDJ recombination model fitted to out-of-frame rearrangements, and the resulting probabilities were checked against IGoR. In a later analysis, hypergeometric tests were used to score TCR-TCR, TCR-HLA and TCR-CMV co-occurrence, with a repertoire-size bias correction applied to TCR pairs. False discovery rates were estimated in a later analysis by permuting HLA or CMV assignments 20 times. In a later analysis, co-occurring TCRs were grouped using DBSCAN, with TCRdist sequence similarity added in when clustering inside HLA-allele-positive subsets. Repertoires with fewer than 30,000 or more than 120,000 public chains, plus five repertoires with anomalous nucleotide sharing, were excluded from co-occurrence clustering. Entries here come from immuneACCESS through TCRdb and include only in-frame sequences with V and J called. Some clones fail to appear in such tables; in the studies checked, an unresolved V gene covers under half of the shortfall, and the cause of the remainder is unknown. V and J calls plus clone size are reproduced from that table; the DNA served to infer D and trimming. In all, the sample holds 100,000 to 150,000 clones, and roughly 85% of those were seen once. The leading ten clones occupy roughly 1.2% of the sample.

Here is what the overall study found, with its caveats: An association between a missense DCLRE1C variant and V-gene and J-gene trimming of TCR beta chains was found in a later genetic analysis and replicated in an independent cohort. Several of the top co-occurrence clusters appeared to be linked to parvovirus B19, influenza, CMV and Epstein-Barr virus, according to a later analysis. The classifier was reported to diagnose cytomegalovirus status with high specificity and sensitivity in both the original and validation cohorts. A further reported finding was that TCR beta sequences accurately predicted the HLA-A and HLA-B alleles for most subjects in the first cohort. The presence/absence analyses assumed that sequencing depth was roughly uniform across donors, and that assumption may not be true. A later analysis found that TCR association rates varied across HLA loci, with DRB1 alleles showing the most associated TCRs and HLA-C alleles the fewest. Across donors, most TCR sequences were observed very rarely, whereas some public TCRs were present in many individuals. In an earlier analysis of 587 of the donors, most TCR beta V segments appeared in productive rearrangements about 87% or about 30% of the time, broadly matching IMGT annotations. Linkage disequilibrium might explain the correlated functional status among segregating V segments, but an unknown experimental factor could not be excluded. A total of some 180 TCR beta chains were listed by the study as associated with cytomegalovirus. According to a later analysis, most CMV-associated TCR beta chains appeared to be HLA-restricted, and the HLA associations seemed to be driven largely by CMV exposure. Because HLA typing was missing for some donors at each locus, association tests included only the typed subset. Because the 87-base-pair reads could not distinguish some IMGT-functional V segments, including TRBV6-2 and TRBV6-3, those segments were excluded. The authors suggested that the approach could potentially be extended to other disease states and immunological phenotypes. When HLA alleles, especially DR and DQ, strongly co-occurred, TCR associations were difficult to assign to individual alleles. A later genetic analysis reported fewer N-insertions in productive TCRs among donors in an Asian-associated ancestry cluster than the roughly 700-donor mean. Only TCR beta chains were sequenced in this cohort, and the absence of alpha or paired-chain data limited detectable features. Immune exposure information for the cohort was limited to CMV serostatus. Because counts were too low, about 15 rarely observed V segments, including chromosome 9 orphons, were left out of the earlier analysis of over 550 of the donors. A cluster of highly shared sequence variants was judged likely to represent a technical artifact of the sequencing pipeline. In a later analysis, HLA-associated TCR beta chains showed more clonal expansion and lower generation probabilities than non-associated chains that were equally common. At a false discovery rate of 0.05, a later analysis linked 15,000 to 20,000 TCR beta sequences to specific HLA alleles. Three of the identified cytomegalovirus-associated TCR beta chains were confirmed in vitro to be specific for cytomegalovirus antigens.

A note on this clone: Its antigen is unknown. Nothing much larger sits one base from this clone, and base qualities are not available.

The cohort consisted of 666 healthy bone marrow donors. Cohort members were all nominally healthy when sampled, although unrecorded immune exposures were likely present. The donor tested CMV seronegative and was one of the 352 seronegative cohort members. A peripheral blood sample was provided by each donor, and peripheral blood mononuclear cells were used for TCR beta sequencing. Genomic DNA extraction from the blood cell samples was performed with the Qiagen DNeasy Blood Extraction Kit. The V gene is TRBV10-3 and the J gene is TRBJ2-7, with 12 middle bases fitting TRBD1. The source material was PBMCs. The TCR comes from a boy under 18 in good health and CMV-seronegative. The bases read TGTGCCATCAGTGAGTCGGGACAGGGGGCCAACGAGCAGTACTTC. Its coded protein is CAISESGQGANEQYF.